A selection of T cell receptor beta chains follows, all from one sample in a study of T cell responses to AZD1222 COVID-19 vaccine. This table comes from immunoSEQ multiplex PCR, and its TCRdb copy is limited to in-frame clones, with some not included. Among 200,000 to 250,000 clones listed, more than 85% were seen once. This specimen was peripheral blood, taken on day 0 of MenACWY control vaccination. These receptors all stem from an adult in good health. The CDR3 runs from the conserved cysteine through the conserved F or W. A D gene is named only where the DNA matches it firmly. Size values are once, few and many counts, or a class for expanded clones, and some rows have none.

abundance,j_gene,v_gene,d_gene,CDR3aa,CDR3nt
.,TRBJ1-1,TRBV27,.,CASSSHWTEAFF,TGTGCCAGCAGTTCACACTGGACTGAAGCTTTCTTT
once,TRBJ1-2,TRBV7-9,TRBD1,CASSFAGQGVGYGYTF,TGTGCCAGCAGCTTCGCCGGACAGGGGGTTGGCTATGGCTACACCTTC
.,TRBJ2-3,TRBV7-3,TRBD2,CASSSGGVGTDTQYF,TGTGCCAGCAGCTCGGGAGGGGTCGGCACAGATACGCAGTATTTT
once,TRBJ1-6,TRBV6-1,.,CASSESSSPLNSPLHF,TGTGCCAGCAGTGAATCGTCCTCCCCCCTTAATTCACCCCTCCACTTT
.,TRBJ1-1,TRBV5-5,TRBD1,CASRVGTGGTEAFF,TGTGCCAGCAGAGTCGGGACAGGGGGAACTGAAGCTTTCTTT
.,TRBJ2-7,TRBV13,TRBD1,CASSPGTGGVYEQYF,TGTGCCAGCAGCCCAGGGACAGGGGGCGTCTACGAGCAGTACTTC
.,TRBJ1-6,TRBV19,TRBD1,CASSPLPRTGGNSPLHF,TGTGCCAGTAGTCCCCTCCCCCGGACAGGGGGGAACTCACCCCTCCACTTT
few,TRBJ1-1,TRBV10-1,.,CASSSRGVTEAFF,TGCGCCAGCAGCTCCAGGGGAGTGACTGAAGCTTTCTTT
once,TRBJ2-7,TRBV5-1,TRBD1,CASSWTGLSYEQYF,TGCGCCAGCAGCTGGACAGGGCTGAGCTACGAGCAGTACTTC
.,TRBJ2-7,TRBV29-1,TRBD1,CSVAGQGVNEQYF,TGCAGCGTTGCGGGACAGGGGGTGAACGAGCAGTACTTC
.,TRBJ2-1,TRBV6-5,.,CASSWGQRGNNEQFF,TGTGCCAGCAGCTGGGGGCAGCGGGGCAACAATGAGCAGTTCTTC
.,TRBJ1-6,TRBV18,TRBD1,CASSRQGADASPLHF,TGTGCCAGCTCACGACAGGGGGCAGACGCTTCACCCCTCCACTTT
.,TRBJ1-1,TRBV6-5,TRBD1,CASSFDRVVNTEAFF,TGTGCCAGCAGTTTCGACAGGGTGGTAAACACTGAAGCTTTCTTT
.,TRBJ1-2,TRBV6-5,TRBD1,CASSRQGEDGYTF,TGTGCCAGCAGTAGACAGGGGGAGGATGGCTACACCTTC
.,TRBJ1-1,TRBV7-2,TRBD1,CASSFDRALTEAFF,TGTGCCAGCAGCTTCGACAGGGCGCTTACTGAAGCTTTCTTT
.,TRBJ2-6,TRBV6-5,.,CASSPGAGANVLTF,TGTGCCAGCAGTCCGGGGGCCGGGGCCAACGTCCTGACTTTC
.,TRBJ1-5,TRBV18,.,CASSPNGRSLEPQHF,TGTGCCAGCTCACCGAATGGACGGAGCCTTGAGCCCCAGCATTTT
.,TRBJ2-2,TRBV7-2,.,CASSLGSRNTGELFF,TGTGCCAGCAGCTTAGGATCTCGGAACACCGGGGAGCTGTTTTTT
.,TRBJ1-1,TRBV18,TRBD1,CASSPRDRGDTEAFF,TGTGCCAGCTCACCGAGGGACAGGGGGGACACTGAAGCTTTCTTT
.,TRBJ2-5,TRBV5-5,.,CASSPPQETQYF,TGTGCCAGCAGCCCCCCCCAAGAGACCCAGTACTTC
.,TRBJ1-5,TRBV7-6,.,CASSLASGQIVNQPQHF,TGTGCCAGCAGCTTAGCTTCCGGACAGATAGTAAATCAGCCCCAGCATTTT
.,TRBJ1-2,TRBV28,TRBD1,CASSPGQANYGYTF,TGTGCCAGCAGTCCGGGACAGGCTAACTATGGCTACACCTTC
.,TRBJ1-5,TRBV15,.,CATSSISHNQPQHF,TGTGCCACCAGCAGTATCAGCCACAATCAGCCCCAGCATTTT
few,TRBJ2-1,TRBV15,TRBD1,CATSRGQGSYNEQFF,TGTGCCACCAGCAGAGGACAGGGCTCCTACAATGAGCAGTTCTTC
.,TRBJ1-4,TRBV6-5,TRBD1,CASSGTGRVKKLFF,TGTGCCAGCAGCGGGACAGGGCGGGTTAAAAAACTGTTTTTT
.,TRBJ1-1,TRBV5-1,.,CASSAPWDTEAFF,TGCGCCAGCAGCGCCCCTTGGGACACTGAAGCTTTCTTT
few,TRBJ2-3,TRBV10-3,.,CAISANGQGDTQYF,TGTGCCATCAGTGCGAATGGGCAGGGGGATACGCAGTATTTT
.,TRBJ2-7,TRBV12-5,.,CASGPRAPSYEQYF,TGTGCTAGTGGTCCCCGGGCCCCATCCTACGAGCAGTACTTC
.,TRBJ2-7,TRBV28,.,CASSFGFNSYEQYF,TGTGCCAGCAGTTTCGGATTCAACTCCTACGAGCAGTACTTC
.,TRBJ1-1,TRBV6-5,.,CASSYATGPSVPEAFF,TGTGCCAGCAGTTACGCAACGGGCCCAAGCGTACCTGAAGCTTTCTTT
.,TRBJ2-5,TRBV29-1,.,CSVNYNRETQYF,TGCAGCGTTAATTACAACCGAGAGACCCAGTACTTC
.,TRBJ1-1,TRBV7-9,TRBD1,CASSPGGGVRSSMNTEAFF,TGTGCCAGCAGCCCAGGGGGCGGGGTTCGGTCATCCATGAACACTGAAGCTTTCTTT
.,TRBJ1-5,TRBV18,.,CASSPPTGTQHF,TGTGCCAGCTCACCACCGACCGGGACCCAGCATTTT
.,TRBJ2-7,TRBV7-2,.,CASSSSSPYEQYF,TGTGCCAGCAGCTCTTCAAGCCCTTACGAGCAGTACTTC
.,TRBJ2-2,TRBV7-2,.,CASSLGGGQIPTGELFF,TGTGCCAGCAGCTTAGGGGGGGGGCAGATCCCCACCGGGGAGCTGTTTTTT
.,TRBJ2-7,TRBV28,TRBD1,CASRIGQGGEQYF,TGTGCCAGCAGAATAGGACAGGGTGGCGAGCAGTACTTC
.,TRBJ2-5,TRBV5-1,TRBD2,CASSAGGFQETQYF,TGCGCCAGCAGCGCGGGGGGCTTCCAAGAGACCCAGTACTTC
.,TRBJ1-3,TRBV19,.,CASTRWGTTSGNTIYF,TGTGCCAGTACCCGCTGGGGCACAACCTCTGGAAACACCATATATTTT
.,TRBJ1-5,TRBV19,.,CASRAGDQPQHF,TGTGCCAGTAGGGCCGGGGATCAGCCCCAGCATTTT
.,TRBJ1-1,TRBV7-9,.,CASHDTANTEAFF,TGTGCCAGCCACGACACCGCGAACACTGAAGCTTTCTTT
.,TRBJ1-5,TRBV10-3,TRBD1,CAISTSSRGSHQPQHF,TGTGCCATCAGTACGTCCAGCAGGGGGTCCCATCAGCCCCAGCATTTT
.,TRBJ2-5,TRBV14,.,CASSQAFRVQETQYF,TGTGCCAGCAGCCAAGCGTTCAGAGTCCAAGAGACCCAGTACTTC
.,TRBJ1-2,TRBV6-6,.,CASSYSPTADYTF,TGTGCCAGCAGTTACTCGCCGACGGCGGACTACACCTTC
.,TRBJ2-2,TRBV7-2,.,CASSLSGGSNTGELFF,TGTGCCAGCAGCTTATCAGGGGGGAGTAACACCGGGGAGCTGTTTTTT
.,TRBJ2-2,TRBV4-2,TRBD1,CASSHSDRYTGELFF,TGTGCCAGCAGCCACTCGGACAGGTACACCGGGGAGCTGTTTTTT
.,TRBJ2-2,TRBV5-1,TRBD2,CASSLGTTTGELFF,TGCGCCAGCAGCCTCGGGACTACCACCGGGGAGCTGTTTTTT
.,TRBJ1-5,TRBV6-2/TRBV6-3,.,CASSYSGRRNQPQHF,TGTGCCAGCAGTTACTCAGGGCGTCGCAATCAGCCCCAGCATTTT
once,TRBJ1-5,TRBV2,.,CASSEEGGSNQPQHF,TGTGCCAGCAGTGAAGAGGGTGGTAGCAATCAGCCCCAGCATTTT
.,TRBJ2-1,TRBV6-1,TRBD2,CASSDGGGNEQFF,TGTGCCAGCAGTGACGGCGGGGGCAATGAGCAGTTCTTC
.,TRBJ2-3,TRBV10-3,TRBD2,CAISESGTHTDTQYF,TGTGCCATCAGTGAGAGCGGGACTCACACAGATACGCAGTATTTT
.,TRBJ2-1,TRBV25-1,TRBD2,CASSVTSGYEQFF,TGTGCCAGCAGTGTGACTAGCGGGTATGAGCAGTTCTTC
.,TRBJ1-1,TRBV2,.,CASSAPGANAEAFF,TGTGCCAGCAGTGCTCCAGGGGCCAACGCTGAAGCTTTCTTT
once,TRBJ1-5,TRBV27,.,CASSLWGGQPQHF,TGTGCCAGCAGTTTATGGGGGGGACAGCCCCAGCATTTT
.,TRBJ1-5,TRBV27,.,CASSWRQARPLDQPQHF,TGTGCCAGCAGTTGGCGTCAGGCCAGGCCCCTTGATCAGCCCCAGCATTTT
.,TRBJ1-1,TRBV10-3,.,CAISERGAEAFF,TGTGCCATCAGTGAAAGAGGGGCAGAAGCTTTCTTT
.,TRBJ1-1,TRBV18,TRBD1,CASSHLGQGATEAFF,TGTGCCAGCTCACACCTCGGACAGGGGGCCACTGAAGCTTTCTTT
.,TRBJ2-5,TRBV11-2,TRBD1,CASSLSPQGFETQYF,TGTGCCAGCAGCTTAAGCCCACAGGGGTTTGAGACCCAGTACTTC
once,TRBJ2-3,TRBV9,TRBD2,CASSGLAGRTDTQYF,TGTGCCAGCAGCGGTCTAGCGGGGCGCACAGATACGCAGTATTTT
.,TRBJ2-5,TRBV3-1/TRBV3-2,.,CASSQAGPQETQYF,TGTGCCAGCAGCCAAGCGGGACCCCAAGAGACCCAGTACTTC
.,TRBJ1-2,TRBV5-6,.,CASSLRQAKYGYTF,TGTGCCAGCAGCTTGCGACAGGCGAAATATGGCTACACCTTC